One sample yielded the 13 T cell receptor beta chains listed below, sequenced in a study of T cells in narcolepsy (dated by TCRdb to the late 2010s). Library preparation was by the immunoSEQ multiplex PCR assay. The source is immuneACCESS, and TCRdb retained only in-frame sequences with V and J called. Part of the clones is not carried over; for the studies checked, unresolved V genes explain less than half of this, and the remainder is unexplained. This sample lists tens of thousands of clones; approximately 85% were detected once. Together, the top ten hold around 2.5% of the sample. Sequenced material: CD45RA- memory CD4+ T cells from PBMCs. Sample cell subset or site, as interpreted from the label and publication: memory T cells sorted ex vivo from peripheral blood. Receptors originate from a human donor with narcolepsy.

The chain carries TRBV27 and TRBJ2-5; D tentatively fits TRBD1 or TRBD2 (5 bases each). Germline CDR1 reads MNHEY; CDR2 reads SMNVEV (reference sequence). Trimming left V 1 base short and J 4 bases short, with 10 bases between. The CDR3 runs 14 residues. The CDR3: CASSLWGNAETQYF. The CDR3 coding sequence is TGTGCCAGCAGTTTATGGGGGAACGCAGAGACCCAGTACTTC.

The chain joins TRBV10-1 to TRBJ2-1; 9 positions match TRBD1. The germline V gene encodes CDR1 WNHNN and CDR2 SYGVQD (reference sequence). Trimming at V came to 4 bases and at J to 3 bases, leaving 4 bases not matched to a gene. The CDR3 covers 15 residues. In DNA form, the CDR3 reads TGCGCCAGCAGTGCCGGGACAGGGAACTACAATGAGCAGTTCTTC. This sequence encodes CASSAGTGNYNEQFF.

The chain carries TRBV6-5 and TRBJ2-7; D tentatively fits TRBD1 or TRBD2 (6 bases each). The V gene's germline CDR1 is MNHEY and CDR2 SVGAGI. This CDR3 is 16 amino acids long. V shed 0 bases and J shed 0 bases, with 12 bases lying between them. CDR3 residues: CASSYSGGYSSYEQYF. CDR3 nucleotides: TGTGCCAGCAGTTACTCGGGGGGCTATAGCTCCTACGAGCAGTACTTC.

The chain is built from TRBV10-3 and TRBJ2-1; 9 bases fit TRBD2. V lost 9 bases and J lost 2; bases outside the gene matches: 2. The CDR3 totals 13 residues. Germline loops: CDR1 ENHRY, CDR2 SYGVKD. The CDR3: CAISGGAYNEQFF. CDR3 nucleotides: TGTGCCATTAGCGGGGGTGCCTACAATGAGCAGTTCTTC.

The chain recombines TRBV4-2 with TRBJ2-3; D is uncertain. The V end lost 0 bases, the J end lost 0 bases, and 4 bases lay between the germline ends. The CDR3 runs 14 residues. Germline CDR1 is LGHNA and CDR2 is YNFKEQ. DNA for the CDR3: TGTGCCAGCAGCCAAGACCGGAGCACAGATACGCAGTATTTT. Amino acids: CASSQDRSTDTQYF.

J is TRBJ2-3 and V is TRBV10-1, with 9 bases that match TRBD1. V lost 3 bases and J lost 5; bases outside the gene matches: 6. The CDR3 has 15 residues. CDR1 and CDR2 (germline): WNHNN, SYGVQD (reference sequence). The CDR3 DNA is TGCGCCAGCAGTGAAACAGGGGGCTGGGGAGATACGCAGTATTTT. Its translation is CASSETGGWGDTQYF.

In its sample, this clone was seen a few times. This chain links TRBV2 with TRBJ1-5; TRBD1 matches at 10 bases. With V trimmed by 4 bases and J by 6 bases, 3 bases remained unmatched. Germline CDR1 reads SNHLY; CDR2 reads FYNNEI. CDR3 length equals 14 residues. CDR3 coding DNA: TGTGCCAGCAGTGTCGACAGGGGGCGTCAGCCCCAGCATTTT. This codes for CASSVDRGRQPQHF. Combining the CDR3 with reference TRBV2 and TRBJ1-5 gives the whole variable domain EPEVTQTPSHQVTQMGQEVILRCVPISNHLYFYWYRQILGQKVEFLVSFYNNEISEKSEIFDDQFSVERPDGSNFTLKIRSTKLEDSAMYFCASSVDRGRQPQHFGDGTRLSIL.

The chain recombines TRBV27 with TRBJ2-5, with 9 bases identical to TRBD1. The germline gives CDR1 MNHEY, CDR2 SMNVEV (reference sequence). This CDR3 region has 15 residues. The V segment lost 3 bases and the J segment 9 bases; nucleotides outside the gene matches: 11. The CDR3 spells CASSFDRGLNSPQYF. The CDR3 DNA is TGTGCCAGCAGTTTCGACAGGGGGTTGAACTCGCCCCAGTACTTC.

This sequence joins TRBV10-3 and TRBJ1-1; D possibly corresponds to TRBD1 (5 bases). Per the germline V gene, CDR1 is ENHRY and CDR2 is SYGVKD. The CDR3 is 14 residues long. V gave up 7 bases and J gave up 2 bases, with 14 bases separating them. CDR3 loop: CAITRGDGNTEAFF. The CDR3 bases are TGTGCCATCACCCGAGGGGACGGAAACACTGAAGCTTTCTTT.

This sequence joins TRBV10-3 and TRBJ1-4, with 9 positions matching TRBD1. Trimming took 2 bases from V and 8 from J; bases not matched to a gene: 3. The CDR3 has 14 amino acids. The germline V gene encodes CDR1 ENHRY and CDR2 SYGVKD. For the CDR3, the DNA is TGTGCCATCAGTGAGGGACAGGGGAAAGAAAAACTGTTTTTT. This encodes CAISEGQGKEKLFF.

The V call is TRBV6-1, the J call TRBJ1-1; D gene unclear. CDR3 size: 13 residues. The germline V and J ends were trimmed by 7 bases and 6 bases, with 15 bases remaining between them. Per the germline V gene, CDR1 is MNHNS and CDR2 is SASEGT. CDR3 in DNA: TGTGCCAGCATCTTGAACACGGCCTCTGAAGCTTTCTTT. Translated: CASILNTASEAFF.

V is TRBV10-1 and J is TRBJ2-7; 11 nucleotides match TRBD2. V lost 3 bases to trimming and J lost 6 bases; unmatched junction nucleotides: 4. The CDR3 covers 14 residues. Per the germline V gene, CDR1 is WNHNN and CDR2 is SYGVQD (reference sequence). The CDR3 nucleotides read TGCGCCAGCAGTGAAAGACTAGCGGGGACCGAGCAGTACTTC. Translated, it gives CASSERLAGTEQYF.

For this clone: A junction end diverges from the germline sequence, so it may reflect a read error. The chain employs TRBV6-5 and TRBJ1-5; a weak D match, TRBD1 (6 bases). The CDR3 runs 15 residues. Per the germline V gene, CDR1 is MNHEY and CDR2 is SVGAGI. The CDR3 region has the DNA TGTGCCATCAGTGCCACCGGGACAAACAATCAGCCCCAGCATTTT. It yields the protein CAISATGTNNQPQHF.